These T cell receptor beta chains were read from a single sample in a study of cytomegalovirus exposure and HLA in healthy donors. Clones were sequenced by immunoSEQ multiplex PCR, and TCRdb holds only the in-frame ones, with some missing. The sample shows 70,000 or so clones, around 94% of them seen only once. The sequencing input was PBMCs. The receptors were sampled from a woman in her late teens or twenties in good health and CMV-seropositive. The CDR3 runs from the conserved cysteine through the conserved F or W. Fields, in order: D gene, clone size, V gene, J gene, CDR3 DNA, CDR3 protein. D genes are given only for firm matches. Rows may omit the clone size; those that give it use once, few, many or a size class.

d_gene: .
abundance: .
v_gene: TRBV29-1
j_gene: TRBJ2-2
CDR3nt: TGCAGCGTTGAAAGGCAGGGTGGGAACACCGGGGAGCTGTTTTTT
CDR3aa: CSVERQGGNTGELFF

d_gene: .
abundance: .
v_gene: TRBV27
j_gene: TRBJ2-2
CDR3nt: TGTGCCAGCCGACGAAACATTGACACCAACACCGGGGAGCTGTTTTTT
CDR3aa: CASRRNIDTNTGELFF

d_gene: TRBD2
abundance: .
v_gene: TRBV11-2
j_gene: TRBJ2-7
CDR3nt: TGTGCCAGCAGCTCCTATACTAGACTAGCGGACGACGAGCAGTACTTC
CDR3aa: CASSSYTRLADDEQYF

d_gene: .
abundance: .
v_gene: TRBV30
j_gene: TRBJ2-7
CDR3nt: TGTGCCTGGAGTCGAACTGTTCCCTACGAGCAGTACTTC
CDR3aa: CAWSRTVPYEQYF

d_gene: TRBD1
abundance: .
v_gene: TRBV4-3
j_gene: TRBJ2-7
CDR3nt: TGCGCCAGCAGCCCGGGGACAGGGAGCTCCTACGAGCAGTACTTC
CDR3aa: CASSPGTGSSYEQYF

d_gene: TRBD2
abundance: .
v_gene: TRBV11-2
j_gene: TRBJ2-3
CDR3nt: TGTGCCAGCAGCTTTAGCGGGGGGCACACAGATACGCAGTATTTT
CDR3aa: CASSFSGGHTDTQYF

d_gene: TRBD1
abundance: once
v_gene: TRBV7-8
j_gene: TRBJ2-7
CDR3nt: TGTGCCAGCAGCTTAGGGACAGGGTCCTACGAGCAGTACTTC
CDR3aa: CASSLGTGSYEQYF

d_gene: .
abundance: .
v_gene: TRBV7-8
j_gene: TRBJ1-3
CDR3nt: TGTGCCAGCAGCTTCCTAGGGAGGACACTTGGAAACACCATATATTTT
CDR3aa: CASSFLGRTLGNTIYF

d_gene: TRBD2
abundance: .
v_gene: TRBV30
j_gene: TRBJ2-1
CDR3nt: TGTGCCTGGAGTGGCGGGAGCGCACACGAGACCTACAATGAGCAGTTCTTC
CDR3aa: CAWSGGSAHETYNEQFF

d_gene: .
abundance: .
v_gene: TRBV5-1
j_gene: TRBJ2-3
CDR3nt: TGCGCCAGCAGCTTGCTGGGCTGGAGCACAGATACGCAGTATTTT
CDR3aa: CASSLLGWSTDTQYF

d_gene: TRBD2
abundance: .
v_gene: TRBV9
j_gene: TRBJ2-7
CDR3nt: TGTGCCAGCAGCGCCCGGAGCGCTAGCGGATCCTACGAGCAGTACTTC
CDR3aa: CASSARSASGSYEQYF

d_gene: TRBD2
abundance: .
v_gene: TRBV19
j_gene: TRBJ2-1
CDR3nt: TGTGCCAGTAGTATAGTAGCGGGAAGGGATGAGCAGTTCTTC
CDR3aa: CASSIVAGRDEQFF

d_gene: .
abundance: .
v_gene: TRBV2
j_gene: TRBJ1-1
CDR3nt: TGTGCCAGCAGTTACAGGGATGATGGGACTGAAGCTTTCTTT
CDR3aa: CASSYRDDGTEAFF

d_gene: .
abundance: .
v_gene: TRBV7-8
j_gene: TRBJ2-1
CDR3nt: TGTGCCAGCAGCTTAGTGAAGCGGAGCTCCTACAATGAGCAGTTCTTC
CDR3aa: CASSLVKRSSYNEQFF

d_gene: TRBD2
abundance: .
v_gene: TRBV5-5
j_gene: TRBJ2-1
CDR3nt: TGTGCCAGCAGCTTGGGACTAGCGGGAGAGAATGAGCAGTTCTTC
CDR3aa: CASSLGLAGENEQFF

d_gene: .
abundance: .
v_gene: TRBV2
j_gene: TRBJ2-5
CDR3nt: TGTGCCAGCAGTGCCGGGGAGACCCAGTACTTC
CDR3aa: CASSAGETQYF

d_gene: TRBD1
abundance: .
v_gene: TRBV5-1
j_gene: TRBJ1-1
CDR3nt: TGCGCCAGCAGACGTGGACAGGGGGCTGGTGACACTGAAGCTTTCTTT
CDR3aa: CASRRGQGAGDTEAFF

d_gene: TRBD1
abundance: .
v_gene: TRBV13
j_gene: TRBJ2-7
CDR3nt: TGTGCCAGCAGTTTTCACCCTCGACAGGGCTCCTACGAGCAGTACTTC
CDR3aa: CASSFHPRQGSYEQYF

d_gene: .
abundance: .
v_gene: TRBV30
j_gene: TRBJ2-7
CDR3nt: TGTGCCTGGAGTGTACGTGGGGAGGAGCAGTACTTC
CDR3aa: CAWSVRGEEQYF

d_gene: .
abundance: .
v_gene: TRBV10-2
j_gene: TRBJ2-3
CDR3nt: TGCGCCAGCAGTTACGACAGGGAGGTAACAGATACGCAGTATTTT
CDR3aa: CASSYDREVTDTQYF

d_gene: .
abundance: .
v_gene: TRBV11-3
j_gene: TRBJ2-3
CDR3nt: TGTGCCAGCAGCTCTGGGGGAGGAGACTCCTGGGCAGATACGCAGTATTTT
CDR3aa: CASSSGGGDSWADTQYF

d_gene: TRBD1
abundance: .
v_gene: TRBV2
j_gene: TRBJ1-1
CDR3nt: TGTGCCAGCAGGGCGGACAGGGATAACACTGAAGCTTTCTTT
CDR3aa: CASRADRDNTEAFF

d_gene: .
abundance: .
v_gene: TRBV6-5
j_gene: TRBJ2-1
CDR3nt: TGTGCCAGCAGTTACTCGAACGGGGGAGCTGGGGAGCAGTTCTTC
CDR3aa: CASSYSNGGAGEQFF

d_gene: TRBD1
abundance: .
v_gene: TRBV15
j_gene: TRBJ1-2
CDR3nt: TGTGCCACCAGCAAGACCGGGACAGGGTCTGGCTACACCTTC
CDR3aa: CATSKTGTGSGYTF

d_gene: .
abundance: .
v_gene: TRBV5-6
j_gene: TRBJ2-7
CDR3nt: TGTGCCAGCAGCTTGGGGCAGGGCGAGCAGTACTTC
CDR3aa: CASSLGQGEQYF

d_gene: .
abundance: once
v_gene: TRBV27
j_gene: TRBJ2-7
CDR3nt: TGTGCCAGCAGTTTGTCCTCTAGCTTGGAGCAGTACTTC
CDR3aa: CASSLSSSLEQYF

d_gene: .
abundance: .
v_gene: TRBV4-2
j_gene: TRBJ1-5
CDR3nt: TGTGCCAGCAGCCAAGATATCGGGCAGCCCCAGCATTTT
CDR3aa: CASSQDIGQPQHF

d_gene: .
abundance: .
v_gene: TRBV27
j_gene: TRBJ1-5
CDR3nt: TGTGCCAGCAGTTTAGTTACACCTTATAGCAATCAGCCCCAGCATTTT
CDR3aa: CASSLVTPYSNQPQHF

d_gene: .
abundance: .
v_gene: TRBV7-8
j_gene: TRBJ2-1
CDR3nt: TGTGCCAGCACCTTCATTGGGGAGCGCTCCTACAATGAGCAGTTCTTC
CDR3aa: CASTFIGERSYNEQFF

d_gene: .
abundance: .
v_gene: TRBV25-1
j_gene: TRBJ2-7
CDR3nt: TGTGCCAGCAGTGAAAAGGCAGGGGACGAGCAGTACTTC
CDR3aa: CASSEKAGDEQYF

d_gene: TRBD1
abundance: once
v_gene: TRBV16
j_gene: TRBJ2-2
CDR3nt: TGTGCCAGCAGCCGACGGGACAGGGTAGAAGCCGGGGAGCTGTTTTTT
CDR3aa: CASSRRDRVEAGELFF

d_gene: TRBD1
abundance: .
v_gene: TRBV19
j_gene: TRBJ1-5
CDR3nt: TGTGCCAGTAGTATAGATCTAAGGGGGCTAGAGCAGCCCCAGCATTTT
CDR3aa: CASSIDLRGLEQPQHF

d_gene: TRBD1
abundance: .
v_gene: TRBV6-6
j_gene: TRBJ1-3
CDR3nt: TGTGCCATCTCGGACAGGGAATCTTTCTCTGGAAACACCATATATTTT
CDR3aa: CAISDRESFSGNTIYF

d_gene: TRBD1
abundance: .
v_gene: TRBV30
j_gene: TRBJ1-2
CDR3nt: TGTGCCTGGGGTCGAGGGACAGACTCTTATGGCTACACCTTC
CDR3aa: CAWGRGTDSYGYTF

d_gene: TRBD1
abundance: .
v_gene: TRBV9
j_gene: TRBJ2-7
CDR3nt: TGTGCCAGCAGCGTGACAGGGGGGAGCGAGCAGTACTTC
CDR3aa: CASSVTGGSEQYF

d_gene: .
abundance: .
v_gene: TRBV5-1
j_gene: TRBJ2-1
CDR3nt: TGCGCCAGCAGCAATACGGGGAGCTCCTACAATGAGCAGTTCTTC
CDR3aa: CASSNTGSSYNEQFF

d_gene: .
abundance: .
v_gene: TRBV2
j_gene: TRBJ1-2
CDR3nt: TGTGCCAGTCGGCCCGATGCGGATGGCTACACCTTC
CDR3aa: CASRPDADGYTF

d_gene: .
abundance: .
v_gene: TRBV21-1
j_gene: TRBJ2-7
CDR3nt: TGTGCCAGCAGCAAACTAGCGGGGGACTACGAGCAGTACTTC
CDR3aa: CASSKLAGDYEQYF

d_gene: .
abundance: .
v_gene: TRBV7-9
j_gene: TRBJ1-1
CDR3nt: TGTGCCAGCAGCTTAGTCGGCGGGACTAACACTGAAGCTTTCTTT
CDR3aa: CASSLVGGTNTEAFF

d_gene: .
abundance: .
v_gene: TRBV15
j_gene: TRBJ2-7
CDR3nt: TGTGCCACCAGCAGAGGGGACACCCTGTACTTC
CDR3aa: CATSRGDTLYF

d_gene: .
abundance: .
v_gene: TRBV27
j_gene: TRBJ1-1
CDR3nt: TGTGCCAGCAGTTACTCTCGCCGAGGAGGGCAAGCTTTCTTT
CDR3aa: CASSYSRRGGQAFF

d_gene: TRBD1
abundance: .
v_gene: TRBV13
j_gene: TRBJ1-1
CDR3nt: TGTGCCAGCAGCTTCGCACAGGGGATGAACACTGAAGCTTTCTTT
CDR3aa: CASSFAQGMNTEAFF

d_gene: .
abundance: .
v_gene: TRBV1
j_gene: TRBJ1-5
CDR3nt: TGCACCAGCAGCCAACCTTCGGGGACAGGGGCCAATCAGCCCCAGCATTTT
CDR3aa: CTSSQPSGTGANQPQHF

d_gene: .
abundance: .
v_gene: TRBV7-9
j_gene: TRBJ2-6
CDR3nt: TGTGCCAGCAGCTTATCAGGGACTTTAATCTCTGGGGCCAACGTCCTGACTTTC
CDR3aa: CASSLSGTLISGANVLTF

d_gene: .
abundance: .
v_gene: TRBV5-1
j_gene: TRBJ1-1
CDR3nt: TGCGCCAGCAGCTTAGGGTCGACAGGACCGAACACTGAAGCTTTCTTT
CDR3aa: CASSLGSTGPNTEAFF

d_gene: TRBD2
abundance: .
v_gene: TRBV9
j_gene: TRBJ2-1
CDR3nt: TGTGCCAGCAGCGTGGTCAGCGGGGGGGCAAATGAGCAGTTCTTC
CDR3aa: CASSVVSGGANEQFF

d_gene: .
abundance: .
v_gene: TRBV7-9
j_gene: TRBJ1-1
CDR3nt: TGTGCCAGCAGCCCGAGCGTAGTTGCCACTGAAGCTTTCTTT
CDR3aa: CASSPSVVATEAFF

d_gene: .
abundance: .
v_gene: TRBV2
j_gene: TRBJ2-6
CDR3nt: TGTGCCAGCACCTGGGACAACTCTGGGGCCAACGTCCTGACTTTC
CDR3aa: CASTWDNSGANVLTF